The sequence of this TCR beta chain was determined in a study of T cell responses to AZD1222 COVID-19 vaccine (dated by TCRdb to the early 2020s). For the study in its entirety: TCR sequencing covered roughly 230 trial participants: 207 given two doses of AZD1222 and about 26 given two doses of MenACWY control vaccine. Trial participants were enrolled into age subgroups of 18-55, 56-69 and 70-plus years, which contained roughly 150, 30 and 60 TCR-sequenced participants, respectively. Results the study describes overall, beyond this receptor: After two AZD1222 doses, both the breadth and the depth of spike-specific TCRs were significantly higher than at day 0 and than in MenACWY recipients. The 56-69-year group was small, and its depth increase did not reach significance, likely because of low power. Epitopes outside the regions mutated in the B.1.351 and B.1.1.7 variants were reportedly recognized by nearly half of the unique spike-specific TCRs. Most participants were white British and females outnumbered males, and the authors suggested that clonal diversity may have been underestimated. Vaccine-associated CD4 TCRs spanned the whole spike protein, with dominant responses in regions 160-218 and 743-854. Because no day 14 peak-response samples were available, the repertoires could be characterized only after the peak T cell response. Conclusions about previously exposed vaccinees are limited because only six or seven AZD1222 recipients were SARS-CoV-2 seropositive at baseline.

The CDR3 regions of human TCRbeta chains were analyzed by immunosequencing. Processing in the source paper ran as follows. TCRs in the repertoires were compared against a reference library of SARS-CoV-2-specific TCRs that had been generated with the MIRA antigen-specificity platform. Breadth was defined as the fraction of unique TCRs that were SARS-CoV-2-associated. Depth was defined as the fraction of total T cells that were SARS-CoV-2-associated. Using the MIRA data, each spike-specific TCR was mapped to the spike region that the TCR reacts to and placed in a CD4 or CD8 class. Log10-transformed breadth and depth values were compared by one-way ANOVA with Sidak's multiple comparisons tests. TCRdb carries this immuneACCESS record with in-frame sequences only. Its versions omit some clonotypes, under half of them owing to an unresolved V gene in the studies checked, with the rest unexplained. V and J calls plus clone size are reproduced from that table; the DNA served to infer D and trimming. This sample is represented by some 63,000 clones; 89% of them were singletons. The top ten clonotypes cover approximately 6.1% of the sample.

This clone was seen a handful of times. Its recognized antigen is unknown. No much larger clone exists at a distance of one base, and base qualities are not known. At the junction V is shortened by 4 bases and J by 5 bases, with 6 bases in between. In the germline V gene (reference sequence), CDR1 corresponds to LNHDA and CDR2 to SQIVND. CDR3 length: 12 amino acids, cysteine to phenylalanine. The retained sequence is limited to the CDR3, 36 bases, with the frame set at the first base. The time point label of this sample denotes: about 28 days (+/-7) after the second vaccine dose. AZD1222 recipients whose second dose came at about 4 weeks and those whose second dose came at about 12 weeks were combined into one group, since spike-specific TCR depth and breadth did not differ between the two schedules. Vaccinee samples were obtained from the UK trials COV001 and COV002, which included a single-blind randomized controlled phase 2/3 trial of AZD1222 (ChAdOx1 nCoV-19) in healthy adults. For TCRbeta chain sequencing, PBMC samples from trial participants were taken at day 0 and at day 28 after the second dose.

This TCR was recovered from an adult who received the AZD1222 COVID-19 vaccine. The rearranged chain carries TRBV19 and TRBJ1-3, with the D gene not confidently named. Sample: peripheral blood, taken 28 days after the second AZD1222 dose. Read as DNA, the sequence is TGTGCCAGTAGTAATGGTAGAAACACCATATATTTT. It encodes CASSNGRNTIYF.